This T cell receptor (beta chain) was documented in a study of cytomegalovirus exposure and HLA in healthy donors. The method was immunoSEQ multiplex PCR; TCRdb's version includes in-frame clones alone and lacks a portion of them. The sample lists approximately 200,000 clones, about 81% occurring once. The germline V gene encodes CDR1 SGHDT and CDR2 YYEEEE. With V trimmed by 4 bases and J by 3 bases, 3 bases remained unmatched. The CDR3 length is 15 residues. This receptor was taken from a woman in her thirties in good health and CMV-seronegative. Material: PBMCs. This chain uses TRBV5-6 with TRBJ2-3, with 12 bases lining up with TRBD2. This chain's CDR3 is CASSLAGGGTDTQYF. The CDR3 region has the DNA TGTGCCAGCAGCCTAGCGGGAGGGGGGACAGATACGCAGTATTTT.